This T cell receptor beta chain was sequenced for a study of blood T cell repertoires in COVID-19. Study information: In each case, the material was cDNA or gDNA derived from T cells, B-cell-depleted T cells, or PBMCs.

Measured with immunoSEQ multiplex PCR; TCRdb has only the in-frame clones, and not every one. This table holds about 170,000 clones, around 82% found once. In its sample, this clone was seen a few times. CDR3 size: 14 residues. V was clipped by 4 bases and J by 3 bases; unmatched bases: 4. Per the germline V gene, CDR1 is SGDLS and CDR2 is YYNGEE. The clonotype originates from an elderly woman with acute or convalescent COVID-19. Sample: peripheral blood. The chain joins TRBV9 to TRBJ2-7; TRBD1 matches 10 bases. The CDR3 DNA reads TGTGCCAGCAGCTCCCGGGACAGGGGCTACGAGCAGTACTTC. Translation gives CASSSRDRGYEQYF.